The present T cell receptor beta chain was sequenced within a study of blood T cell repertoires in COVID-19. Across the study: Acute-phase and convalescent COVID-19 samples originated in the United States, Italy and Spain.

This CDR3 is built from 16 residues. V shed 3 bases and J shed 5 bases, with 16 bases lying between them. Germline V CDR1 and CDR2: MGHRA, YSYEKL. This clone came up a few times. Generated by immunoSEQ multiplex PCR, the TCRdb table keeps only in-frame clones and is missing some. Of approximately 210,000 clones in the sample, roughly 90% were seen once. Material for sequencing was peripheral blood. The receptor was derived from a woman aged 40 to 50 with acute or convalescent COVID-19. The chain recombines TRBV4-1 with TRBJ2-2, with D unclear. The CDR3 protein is CASSHRPGRLTGELFF. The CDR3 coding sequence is TGCGCCAGCAGCCATCGACCCGGTAGACTTACCGGGGAGCTGTTTTTT.